This T cell receptor beta chain was sequenced for a study of preoperative IRX-2 immunotherapy in early breast cancer. In this sample, this clone turned up once. The repertoire was sequenced with immunoSEQ multiplex PCR; TCRdb's copy has only in-frame clones and lacks some. The sample has 25,000 to 30,000 clones, 65% to 85% seen once. Noted treatment: preoperative locoregional IRX-2 cytokine immunotherapy. Patients received preoperative, locoregional IRX-2 cytokine immunotherapy in a phase Ib study. The CDR3 runs 15 residues. The germline V gene has CDR1 SGHNT and CDR2 YENEEA. Unmatched junction bases numbered 9, after V lost 2 bases and J lost 6 bases.

V gene TRBV11-3 combines with J gene TRBJ2-7; TRBD2 matches at 8 bases. Sample collection was performed from a patient treated with IRX-2 immunotherapy. The TCR was taken from a human donor with breast cancer. The CDR3 reads CASSLQSGRSGEQYF. The CDR3 DNA sequence: TGTGCCAGCAGCTTACAGAGCGGGAGATCAGGCGAGCAGTACTTC.